The clone carrying this T cell receptor (beta chain) was detected only once. Unmatched junction bases numbered 3, after V lost 3 bases and J lost 5 bases. The CDR3 covers 13 residues. Per germline, CDR1 DFQATT and CDR2 SNEGSKA (reference sequence). The data were taken from a study of T cell responses to AZD1222 COVID-19 vaccine. Sequencing was performed with immunoSEQ multiplex PCR; in TCRdb, only in-frame clones are kept and a portion is missing. Of roughly 150,000 clones in the sample, 92% were seen once. This sequence joins TRBV20-1 and TRBJ1-5; 8 positions match TRBD1. Sequences were derived from peripheral blood, sampled 28 days after the second AZD1222 dose. The sequence derives from an adult who received the AZD1222 COVID-19 vaccine. CDR3 nucleotides: TGCAGTGCTAGTTCCAGGGGGCATCAGCCCCAGCATTTT. Protein sequence: CSASSRGHQPQHF.